Listed here are 8 T cell receptor beta chains from one sample, sequenced in a study of lymphopenia after photon versus proton radiotherapy. Libraries were prepared by immunoSEQ multiplex PCR; TCRdb keeps only in-frame clonotypes and omits some of them. The sample carries approximately 17,000 clones, around nine tenths recorded once. This specimen was peripheral blood, taken from a patient treated with photon-based radiotherapy. The source of these receptors is a man between 60 and 70 years old with pancreatic cancer.

The V gene is TRBV7-2, the J gene TRBJ1-2, with 8 bases that match TRBD1. The germline CDR1 and CDR2 sequences are SGHTA and FQGNSA. V dropped 4 bases and J dropped 4; count of bases not matched to a gene: 2. The CDR3 length is 13 residues. This chain's CDR3 is CASSWTGFYGYTF. CDR3 bases: TGTGCCAGCAGCTGGACAGGGTTCTATGGCTACACCTTC.

The rearrangement uses TRBV5-4 and TRBJ1-5; D is unclear. Germline V gene lookup returns CDR1 SGHNT and CDR2 YYREEE (reference sequence). Trimming stripped 1 base from V and 9 bases from J, with 8 bases between. This CDR3 is 12 amino acids long. CDR3 sequence: CASSLLHGPQHF. The CDR3 region has the DNA TGTGCCAGCAGCTTGCTGCATGGGCCCCAGCATTTT.

This sequence joins TRBV5-1 and TRBJ2-5; 9 positions agree with TRBD1. In germline, CDR1 is SGHRS, CDR2 YFSETQ. Unmatched junction bases numbered 12, after V lost 5 bases and J lost 4 bases. This CDR3 contains 16 residues. CDR3 protein: CASRFGGQGLGETQYF. The CDR3 DNA reads TGCGCCAGCAGGTTTGGAGGACAGGGGTTGGGAGAGACCCAGTACTTC.

CDR3 in DNA: TGTGCCAGCAGCTTAGGCAGGGGGCTTTACGAGCAGTACTTC. Its translation is CASSLGRGLYEQYF. The chain has TRBV7-8 and TRBJ2-7, with TRBD1 matching over 8 bases. The trim removed 1 base at V and 4 bases at J, leaving 3 bases unmatched. The CDR3 covers 14 residues. Germline lookup yields CDR1 SGHVS and CDR2 FQNEAQ.

The genes are TRBV27 and TRBJ2-1, with 10 bases aligning to TRBD2. CDR3 length equals 14 residues. V was pared by 7 bases and J by 9 bases, with 9 bases of the junction left unmatched. Germline V gene sequence: CDR1 MNHEY, CDR2 SMNVEV (reference sequence). The CDR3 loop reads CASKTAGGPGEQFF. CDR3 sequence (DNA): TGTGCCAGCAAAACAGCGGGGGGGCCTGGTGAGCAGTTCTTC.

The CDR3 nucleotides are TGTGCCAGCGACAGCCAATTCTATGGCTACACCTTC. Encoded protein: CASDSQFYGYTF. The chain links TRBV2 to TRBJ1-2; tentatively, D is TRBD1 (5 bases). The V end was cut by 8 bases, the J end by 4 bases, with 11 bases between. The germline gives CDR1 SNHLY, CDR2 FYNNEI. This CDR3 contains 12 residues. Filled out from reference TRBV2 and TRBJ1-2, the complete variable domain reads EPEVTQTPSHQVTQMGQEVILRCVPISNHLYFYWYRQILGQKVEFLVSFYNNEISEKSEIFDDQFSVERPDGSNFTLKIRSTKLEDSAMYFCASDSQFYGYTFGSGTRLTVV.

This chain links TRBV21-1 with TRBJ1-6. TRBV21-1 represents a pseudogene. CDR3 size: 18 residues. The chain's CDR3 is CASSKVGPGGSYNSPLHF. The CDR3 region has the DNA TGTGCCAGCAGCAAAGTGGGACCCGGCGGCTCCTATAATTCACCCCTCCACTTT.

This clone was picked up one time. V usage is TRBV5-1 and J usage is TRBJ2-3; 8 nucleotides match TRBD2. Germline values: CDR1 SGHRS, CDR2 YFSETQ. The CDR3 has 16 residues. V lost 2 bases and J lost 3; bases outside the gene matches: 8. The CDR3 region is CASSLPAGGLTDTQYF. In DNA, the CDR3 is TGCGCCAGCAGCTTACCGGCGGGGGGTTTAACAGATACGCAGTATTTT. Full variable domain (missing parts from reference TRBV5-1 and TRBJ2-3): KAGVTQTPRYLIKTRGQQVTLSCSPISGHRSVSWYQQTPGQGLQFLFEYFSETQRNKGNFPGRFSGRQFSNSRSEMNVSTLELGDSALYLCASSLPAGGLTDTQYFGPGTRLTVL.